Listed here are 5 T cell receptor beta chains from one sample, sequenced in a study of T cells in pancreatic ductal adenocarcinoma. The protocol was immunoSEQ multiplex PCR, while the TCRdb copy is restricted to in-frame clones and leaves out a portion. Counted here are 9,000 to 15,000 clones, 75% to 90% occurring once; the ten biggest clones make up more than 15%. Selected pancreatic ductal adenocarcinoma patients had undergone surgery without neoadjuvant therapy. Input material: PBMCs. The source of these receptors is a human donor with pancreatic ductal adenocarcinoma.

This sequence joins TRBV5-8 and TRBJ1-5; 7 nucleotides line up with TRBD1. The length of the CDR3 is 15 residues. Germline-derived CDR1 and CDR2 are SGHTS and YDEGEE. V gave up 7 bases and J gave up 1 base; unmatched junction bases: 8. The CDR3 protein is CASCKGAPSNQPQHF. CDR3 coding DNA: TGTGCCAGCTGTAAGGGGGCGCCGAGCAATCAGCCCCAGCATTTT.

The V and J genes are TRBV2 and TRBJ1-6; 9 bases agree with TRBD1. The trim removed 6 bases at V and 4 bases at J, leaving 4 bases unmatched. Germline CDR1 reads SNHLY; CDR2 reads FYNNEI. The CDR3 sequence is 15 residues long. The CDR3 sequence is CASSPGQGYNSPLHF. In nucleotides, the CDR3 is TGTGCCAGCAGCCCAGGACAGGGGTATAATTCACCCCTCCACTTT. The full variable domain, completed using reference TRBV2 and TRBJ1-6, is EPEVTQTPSHQVTQMGQEVILRCVPISNHLYFYWYRQILGQKVEFLVSFYNNEISEKSEIFDDQFSVERPDGSNFTLKIRSTKLEDSAMYFCASSPGQGYNSPLHFGNGTRLTVT.

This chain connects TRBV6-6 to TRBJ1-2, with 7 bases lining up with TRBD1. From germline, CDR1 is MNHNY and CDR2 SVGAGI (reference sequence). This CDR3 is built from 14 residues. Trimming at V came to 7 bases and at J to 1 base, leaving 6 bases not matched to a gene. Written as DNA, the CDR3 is TGTGCCAGCACAGGGGACAGATATAACTATGGCTACACCTTC. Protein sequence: CASTGDRYNYGYTF.

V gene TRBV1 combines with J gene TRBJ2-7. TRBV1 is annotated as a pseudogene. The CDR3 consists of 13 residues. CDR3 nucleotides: TGCACCAGCAGCCAAGATAAATTAGGTGGTGAGTACTTC. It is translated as CTSSQDKLGGEYF.

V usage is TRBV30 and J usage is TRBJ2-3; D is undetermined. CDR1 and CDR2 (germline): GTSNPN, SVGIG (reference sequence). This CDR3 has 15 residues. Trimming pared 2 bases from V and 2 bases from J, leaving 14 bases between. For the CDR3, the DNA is TGTGCCTGGAGTCGGCCCAGATGGGACACAGATACGCAGTATTTT. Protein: CAWSRPRWDTDTQYF.